This T cell receptor (beta chain) came from a study of OX40 agonist ivuxolimab in advanced cancers. Study background: Ivuxolimab, an agonistic anti-OX40 (CD134) antibody, was given to patients. Ivuxolimab doses were 0.01, 0.1, 0.3, 1.5, 3 or 10 mg/kg every 2 weeks.

Using immunoSEQ multiplex PCR, the repertoire was profiled, and TCRdb retains in-frame clones only, with some absent. The sample yields 71,000 or so clones, 81% seen once. This clone was observed a single time. Its specificity is unknown. Germline CDR1 MNHEY, CDR2 SVGAGI. This CDR3 region has 13 residues. V lost 6 bases and J 0 bases, leaving 8 bases between the germline ends. Study-level findings and limits: There were, on average, more expanded clones in CD8+ T cells than in CD4+. At 0.1 to 3.0 mg/kg and by week 6, clonal expansion occurred in CD4+ and CD8+ blood T cells.

This rearrangement joins TRBV6-5 to TRBJ1-1; tentative D call: TRBD1 (6 bases). Sequencing used CD4+ or CD8+ T cells sorted from blood, obtained in a trial of the OX40 agonist ivuxolimab. The clonotype was recovered from an adult with an advanced solid tumor such as melanoma, head and neck, liver or kidney cancer. The CDR3 here is CASRRGLNTEAFF. The CDR3 DNA sequence: TGTGCCAGCAGAAGGGGGTTGAACACTGAAGCTTTCTTT.